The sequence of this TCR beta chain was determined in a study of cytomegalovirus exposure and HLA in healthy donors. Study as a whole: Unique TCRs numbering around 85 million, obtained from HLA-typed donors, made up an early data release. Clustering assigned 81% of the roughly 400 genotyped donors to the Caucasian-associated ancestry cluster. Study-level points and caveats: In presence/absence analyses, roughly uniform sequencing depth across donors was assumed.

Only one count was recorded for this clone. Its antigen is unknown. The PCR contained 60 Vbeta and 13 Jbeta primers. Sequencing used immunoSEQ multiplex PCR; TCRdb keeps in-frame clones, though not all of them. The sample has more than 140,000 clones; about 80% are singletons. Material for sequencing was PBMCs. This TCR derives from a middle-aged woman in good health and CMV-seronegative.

In nucleotides, the CDR3 is TGTGCCAGCAGCTTAACTTCCTCAGGGCCCTTCTATGGCTACACCTTC. This codes for CASSLTSSGPFYGYTF. The chain couples TRBV7-9 to TRBJ1-2, with D possibly TRBD1 on 5 matching bases. CDR3 length: 16 residues. V shed 2 bases and J shed 4 bases, with 17 bases lying between them. Germline CDR1 is SEHNR and CDR2 is FQNEAQ (reference sequence).